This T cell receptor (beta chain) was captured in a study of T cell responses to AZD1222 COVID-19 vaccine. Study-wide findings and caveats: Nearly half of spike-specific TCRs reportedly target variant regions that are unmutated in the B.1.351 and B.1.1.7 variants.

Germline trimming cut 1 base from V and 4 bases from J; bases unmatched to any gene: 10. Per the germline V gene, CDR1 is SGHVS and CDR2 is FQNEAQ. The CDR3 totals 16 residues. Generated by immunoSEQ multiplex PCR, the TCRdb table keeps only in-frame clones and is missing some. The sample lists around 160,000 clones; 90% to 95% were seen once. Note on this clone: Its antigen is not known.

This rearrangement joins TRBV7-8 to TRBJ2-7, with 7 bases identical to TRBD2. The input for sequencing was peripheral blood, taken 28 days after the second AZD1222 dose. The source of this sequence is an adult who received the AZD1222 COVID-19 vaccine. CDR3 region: CASSLGFGRERYEQYF. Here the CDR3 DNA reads TGTGCCAGCAGCTTAGGTTTCGGGCGGGAGCGGTACGAGCAGTACTTC.